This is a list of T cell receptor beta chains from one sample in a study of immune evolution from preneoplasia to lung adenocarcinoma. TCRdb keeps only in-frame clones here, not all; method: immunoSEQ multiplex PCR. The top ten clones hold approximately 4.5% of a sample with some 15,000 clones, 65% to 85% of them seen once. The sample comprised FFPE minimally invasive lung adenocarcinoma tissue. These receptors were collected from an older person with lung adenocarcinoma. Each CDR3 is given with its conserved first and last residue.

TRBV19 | CASSGTHNEKLFF
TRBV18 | CASSPDRTYEQYF
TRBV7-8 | CASSLRAVRTSYEQYF
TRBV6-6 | CASSRQGSDYGYTF
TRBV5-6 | CASSLTLYSPLHF
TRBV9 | CASSVVGRSGGDQETQYF
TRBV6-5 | CTSSSRTGNSPLHF
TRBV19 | CASINVAGQNQPQHF
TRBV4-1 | CASSQAAGGAYEQYF
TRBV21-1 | CASSKGQGKTQYF
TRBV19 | CASSIELGLGSGRADTQYF
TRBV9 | CASSVARSGGAENEQFF
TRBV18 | CASSPEQGASGEQYF
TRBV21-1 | CASSKDRPYGYTF
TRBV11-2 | CASSFYLGGTGELFF
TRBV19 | CASSLRQGGTDTQYF
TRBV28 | CASSSPGASGRGYEQYF
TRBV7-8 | CASSLDPNYGSHGYTF
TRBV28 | CASGADPYEQYF
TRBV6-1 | CASSAGQATYEQYF
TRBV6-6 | CASSYRGGNTEAFF
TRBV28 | CASREQGEDGYTF
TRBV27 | CASSLNRADTQYF
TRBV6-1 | CASSEGTGDTEAFF
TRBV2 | CASSDGLAGVGDTQYF
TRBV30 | CACTSGGTDTQYF
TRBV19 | CASSIATGGTGANVLTF
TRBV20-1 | CSATGTDTQYF
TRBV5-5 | CASSLELHSNQPQHF
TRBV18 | CASSQEGISNSNQPQHF
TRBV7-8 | CASSLVQGASEAFF
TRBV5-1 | CASSPLVGFEQYF
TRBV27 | CASSYLVNTGELFF
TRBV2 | CASIQGGSEAFF
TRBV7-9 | CASSFGSTDTQYF
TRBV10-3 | CAAMGNTGELFF
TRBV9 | CASHRITQNTEAFF
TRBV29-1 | CSVEEQGGGTEAFF
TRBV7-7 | CASSPTSGGRETQYF
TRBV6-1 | CASSSGPYNSPLHF
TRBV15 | CATSRDLAYEQYF
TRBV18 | CASSPEGPTVEKLFF
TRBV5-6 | CASSLTSVTRSNEQFF
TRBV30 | CAWSEQTNSPLHF
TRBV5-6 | CASSSIDRAAEKLFF
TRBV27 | CASSLTALTGELFF
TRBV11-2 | CASSFTDYGYTF
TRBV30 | CAQRGTNEKLFF
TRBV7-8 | CASSFYSGESSGYTF
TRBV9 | CASSPWTNPNEKLFF
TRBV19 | CASAREVGGSPLHF
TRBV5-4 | CASSSLGMGQGGYGYTF
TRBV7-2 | CASSLGTGGRGGELFF
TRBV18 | CASSPRTSGGIYNEQFF
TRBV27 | CASSLAQGGQPQHF
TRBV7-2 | CASSPPVAGIETQYF
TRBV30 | CAWSGQGMMAFF
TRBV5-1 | CASSLEGQGVHEQYF
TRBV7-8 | CASSLGRAYTEAFF